The clone carrying this T cell receptor (beta chain) was recorded only once. Its antigen is as yet unknown. The sample comes from a study of cytomegalovirus exposure and HLA in healthy donors. Points from the study as a whole: Diagnosis of cytomegalovirus status made by the classifier reportedly showed high specificity and sensitivity. In terms of immune exposure information, only CMV serostatus was available. Being productive about 90% or about 30% of the time was typical of most TCR beta V segments in an earlier analysis.

This PCR relied on a set of 60 Vbeta primers and 13 Jbeta primers. Sequencing used immunoSEQ multiplex PCR; TCRdb keeps in-frame clones, though not all of them. Of around 70,000 clones in the sample, roughly four fifths were seen once. This clonotype was sampled from a man between 65 and 85 years old in good health and CMV-seronegative. Material: PBMCs.

This CDR3 is CASSPDKGQKETQYF. In nucleotides, the CDR3 is TGTGCCAGCTCACCGGACAAGGGACAGAAAGAGACCCAGTACTTC. The chain has TRBV18 and TRBJ2-5; 7 nucleotides match TRBD1. There are 15 residues in the CDR3. Germline CDR1 reads KGHSH; CDR2 reads LQKENI. V dropped 3 bases and J dropped 3; count of bases not matched to a gene: 7.